These T cell receptor beta chains were read from a single sample in a study of blood T cells in healthy people across ages. Each CDR3 protein gets one entry after TCRdb re-called the 5' RACE reads with MiXCR. The data hold about 1.8 million distinct CDR3 sequences, with about 49% observed a single time. The sample consisted of blood. These receptors all come from a woman aged 35 to 49 in good health. Both conserved end residues are part of each CDR3. The D gene is left open where the match is weak. Only part of the rows carry a size: once, few, many, or a class if the clone is expanded.

CSANDRVRAEAFF,TGCAGTGCCAATGACAGGGTTAGGGCTGAAGCTTTCTTT,13,TRBJ1-1,TRBV20-1,TRBD1,NA
CSAYGTSGTDTQYF,TGCAGCGCCTACGGGACTAGCGGGACAGATACGCAGTATTTT,14,TRBJ2-3,TRBV29-1,TRBD2,many
CAIRSGQGKETQYF,TGTGCCATCAGGTCGGGACAGGGGAAAGAGACCCAGTACTTC,14,TRBJ2-5,TRBV10-3,TRBD1,NA
CASSQETGAGEQYF,TGCGCCAGCAGCCAAGAAACCGGGGCTGGCGAGCAGTACTTC,14,TRBJ2-7,TRBV4-1,NA,NA
CASSDGGLHLEPQHF,TGTGCCAGCAGTGATGGGGGACTCCACCTAGAGCCCCAGCATTTT,15,TRBJ1-5,TRBV2,NA,NA
CASSTYRGTETQYF,TGTGCCAGCAGTACTTACAGGGGGACGGAGACCCAGTACTTC,14,TRBJ2-5,TRBV6-6,TRBD1,NA
CAGRRMQETQYF,TGTGCCGGCAGACGGATGCAAGAGACCCAGTACTTC,12,TRBJ2-5,TRBV28,NA,NA
CASSARGQGAQETQYF,TGTGCCAGCAGCGCCCGGGGACAGGGGGCCCAAGAGACCCAGTACTTC,16,TRBJ2-5,TRBV2,TRBD1,NA
CATSEGLETQYF,TGTGCCACCAGTGAGGGTTTGGAGACCCAGTACTTC,12,TRBJ2-5,TRBV24-1,NA,NA
CASTPRTGVNDEQFF,TGTGCCAGCACTCCCAGGACAGGGGTCAACGATGAGCAGTTCTTC,15,TRBJ2-1,TRBV11-2,TRBD1,NA